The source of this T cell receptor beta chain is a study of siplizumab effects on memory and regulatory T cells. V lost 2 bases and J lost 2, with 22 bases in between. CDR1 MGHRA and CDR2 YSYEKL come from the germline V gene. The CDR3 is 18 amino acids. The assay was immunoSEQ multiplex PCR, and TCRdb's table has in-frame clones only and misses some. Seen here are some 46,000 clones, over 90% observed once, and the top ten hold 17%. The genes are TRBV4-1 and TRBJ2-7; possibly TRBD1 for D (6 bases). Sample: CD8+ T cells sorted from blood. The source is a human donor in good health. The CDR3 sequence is CASSQKLYMDSLTYEQYF. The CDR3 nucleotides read TGCGCCAGCAGCCAAAAGTTATATATGGACAGTCTTACCTACGAGCAGTACTTC.